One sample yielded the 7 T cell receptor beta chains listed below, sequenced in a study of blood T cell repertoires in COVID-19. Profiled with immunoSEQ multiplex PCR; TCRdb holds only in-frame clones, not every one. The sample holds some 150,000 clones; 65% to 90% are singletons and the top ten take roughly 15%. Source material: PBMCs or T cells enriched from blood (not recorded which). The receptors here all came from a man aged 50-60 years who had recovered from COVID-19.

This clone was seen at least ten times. The CDR3, as DNA: TGTGCCAGCAGCTTAGGTGGACTAGTTAGCACAGATACGCAGTATTTT. This codes for CASSLGGLVSTDTQYF. The J gene is TRBJ2-3, the V gene TRBV13, with 7 bases matching TRBD2. The CDR3 has 16 amino acids. Germline V gene lookup returns CDR1 PRHDT and CDR2 FYEKMQ (reference sequence). J was trimmed by 0 bases and V by 0 bases; bases with no gene match: 3.

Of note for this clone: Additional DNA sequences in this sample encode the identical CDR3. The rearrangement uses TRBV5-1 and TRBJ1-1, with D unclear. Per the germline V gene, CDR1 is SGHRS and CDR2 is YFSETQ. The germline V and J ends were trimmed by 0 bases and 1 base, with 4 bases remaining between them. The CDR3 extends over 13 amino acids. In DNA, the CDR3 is TGCGCCAGCAGCTTGGCGGGGAACACTGAAGCTTTCTTT. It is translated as CASSLAGNTEAFF.

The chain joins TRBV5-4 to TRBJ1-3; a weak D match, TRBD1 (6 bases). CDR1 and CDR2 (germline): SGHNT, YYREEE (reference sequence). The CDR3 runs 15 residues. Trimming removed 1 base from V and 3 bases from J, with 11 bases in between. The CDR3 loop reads CASSLRGASGNTIYF. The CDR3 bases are TGTGCCAGCAGCTTGCGGGGGGCTAGTGGAAACACCATATATTTT.

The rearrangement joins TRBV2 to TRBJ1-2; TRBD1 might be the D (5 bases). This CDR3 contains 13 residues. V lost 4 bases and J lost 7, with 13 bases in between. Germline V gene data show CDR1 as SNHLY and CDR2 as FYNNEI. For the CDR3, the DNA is TGTGCCAGCAGTGTAAAGGGGTTGGGTGGCTACACCTTC. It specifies CASSVKGLGGYTF. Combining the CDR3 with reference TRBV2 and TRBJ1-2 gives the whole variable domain EPEVTQTPSHQVTQMGQEVILRCVPISNHLYFYWYRQILGQKVEFLVSFYNNEISEKSEIFDDQFSVERPDGSNFTLKIRSTKLEDSAMYFCASSVKGLGGYTFGSGTRLTVV.

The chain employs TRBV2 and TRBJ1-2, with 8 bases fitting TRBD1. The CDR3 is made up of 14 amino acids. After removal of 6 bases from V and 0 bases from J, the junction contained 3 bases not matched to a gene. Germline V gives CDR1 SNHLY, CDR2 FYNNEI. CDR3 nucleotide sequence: TGTGCCAGCAGGGGGACAGGAGCTAACTATGGCTACACCTTC. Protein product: CASRGTGANYGYTF.

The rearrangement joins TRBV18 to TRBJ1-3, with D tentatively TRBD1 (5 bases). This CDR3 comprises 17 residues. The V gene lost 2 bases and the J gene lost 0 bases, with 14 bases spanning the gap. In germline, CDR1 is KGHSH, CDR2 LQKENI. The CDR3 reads CASSPEAQGYSGNTIYF. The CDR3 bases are TGTGCCAGCTCACCAGAGGCGCAGGGTTACTCTGGAAACACCATATATTTT.

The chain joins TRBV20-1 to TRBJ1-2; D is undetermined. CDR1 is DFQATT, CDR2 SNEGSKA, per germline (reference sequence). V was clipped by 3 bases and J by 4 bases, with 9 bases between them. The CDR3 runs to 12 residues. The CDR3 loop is CSASINSYGYTF. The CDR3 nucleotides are TGCAGTGCTAGTATAAACAGCTATGGCTACACCTTC.